This TCR beta chain was documented in a study of memory CD4+ T cells and cytomegalovirus serostatus. This clone came up once. Single viable CD3+CD4+CD8-CD45RO+ cells were sorted as the memory CD4+ T cells. The protocol was immunoSEQ multiplex PCR, while the TCRdb copy is restricted to in-frame clones and leaves out a portion. This table holds some 64,000 clones, 75% to 90% found once. This CDR3 region has 16 residues. Germline V gene lookup returns CDR1 SEHNR and CDR2 FQNEAQ (reference sequence). J was trimmed by 2 bases and V by 1 base; bases with no gene match: 5. This sequence was found in an adult in good health and CMV-seronegative. The chain employs TRBV7-9 and TRBJ2-7, with 10 positions matching TRBD1. Sequencing was performed on memory CD4+ T cells from blood. For the CDR3, the DNA is TGTGCCAGCAGCTTAGGATCCGGGACAGGGGCCTACGAGCAGTACTTC. This sequence encodes CASSLGSGTGAYEQYF.